This T cell receptor beta chain was recovered during a study of T-cell reconstitution after alpha-beta-depleted transplantation in children. In germline, CDR1 is LNHNV, CDR2 YYDKDF (reference sequence). The CDR3 spans 15 residues. Unmatched junction bases numbered 13, after V lost 8 bases and J lost 9 bases. The library targeted TCRbeta and was prepared with unique molecular identifiers. MiXCR, run by TCRdb on the PCR reads, gives a single entry per CDR3 protein. The data show about 290,000 distinct CDR3 sequences, nearly 8% seen once. Study-wide points: It was surviving recipient T cells and thymic progenitors that gave some patients high TCRbeta diversity at day 60. By one year post-transplant, T-cell counts and diversity largely arose from T cells that were newly produced. Several hundred expanded graft clones reportedly gave rise to the alpha-beta T cells present about two months after transplant.

Only a few counts were recorded for this clonotype. Its antigen remains unknown. The source of this sequence is a female patient aged 2 to 10 who had a stem cell transplant for Fanconi anemia, so the T cells may come from the graft donor. This rearrangement joins TRBV15 to TRBJ1-6; TRBD1 agrees at 7 bases. Sequenced here: peripheral blood, sampled 360 days after TCRalphabeta/CD19-depleted stem cell transplant. CDR3 sequence reads: CATGGRQGLGSPLHF. DNA for the CDR3: TGTGCCACCGGGGGCAGACAGGGTCTGGGTTCACCCCTCCACTTT. The whole variable domain, filled in from reference TRBV15 and TRBJ1-6, reads DAMVIQNPRYQVTQFGKPVTLSCSQTLNHNVMYWYQQKSSQAPKLLFHYYDKDFNNEADTPDNFQSRRPNTSFCFLDIRSPGLGDTAMYLCATGGRQGLGSPLHFGNGTRLTVT.